Following are 26 T cell receptor beta chains from one sample sequenced in a study of T cell changes during pregnancy in multiple sclerosis. Some clones are missing from TCRdb's copy, which holds only in-frame ones; the method was immunoSEQ multiplex PCR. Found here are over 65,000 clones, approximately 90% of them singletons; the top ten hold 2.5%. The input for sequencing was peripheral blood, taken in the first trimester of pregnancy. Source of these receptors: a female donor with multiple sclerosis, enrolled in a pregnancy study.

This chain connects TRBV4-1 to TRBJ1-2; D is perhaps TRBD1 (5 bases). There are 15 residues in the CDR3. Germline CDR1 and CDR2: MGHRA and YSYEKL. V was pared by 1 base and J by 4 bases, with 13 bases between. CDR3 nucleotides: TGCGCCAGCAGCCAAGCTTCAGGGACTTCCTATGGCTACACCTTC. Translating gives CASSQASGTSYGYTF.

The chain employs TRBV19 and TRBJ2-7; maybe TRBD2 (6 bases). The V end lost 5 bases, the J end lost 2 bases, and 16 bases lay between the germline ends. The germline V gene has CDR1 LNHDA and CDR2 SQIVND (reference sequence). This CDR3 is built from 15 residues. This chain's CDR3 is CASSSYTGLTYEQYF. The CDR3 nucleotides are TGTGCCAGTAGTTCGTACACGGGACTGACCTACGAGCAGTACTTC. The whole variable domain, remainder taken from reference TRBV19 and TRBJ2-7, is DGGITQSPKYLFRKEGQNVTLSCEQNLNHDAMYWYRQDPGQGLRLIYYSQIVNDFQKGDIAEGYSVSREKKESFPLTVTSAQKNPTAFYLCASSSYTGLTYEQYFGPGTRLTVT.

This sequence joins TRBV2 and TRBJ2-7; the match to TRBD1 covers 8 bases. The CDR3 is 13 amino acids. Germline values: CDR1 SNHLY, CDR2 FYNNEI. After removal of 6 bases from V and 4 bases from J, the junction contained 5 bases not matched to a gene. CDR3 residues: CASSGRGRYEQYF. The CDR3 nucleotides are TGTGCCAGCAGCGGCAGGGGGCGATACGAGCAGTACTTC.

V and J are TRBV7-2 and TRBJ2-7, with 10 bases lining up with TRBD2. Germline-derived CDR1 and CDR2 are SGHTA and FQGNSA. Trimming removed 5 bases from V and 4 bases from J; junction bases left unmatched: 8. The CDR3 sequence is 15 residues long. The CDR3 DNA reads TGTGCCAGCAGCCTCACTAGCGGGGCGGGGTACGAGCAGTACTTC. It yields the protein CASSLTSGAGYEQYF.

The chain recombines TRBV25-1 with TRBJ2-3; D gene unclear. The CDR3 covers 16 residues. Looked up from germline, CDR1 is MGHDK and CDR2 is SYGVNS. Between the trimmed V and J ends, which lost 3 bases and 1 base, there was a span of 14 bases. The CDR3 DNA sequence: TGTGCCAGCAGTGAGTTAGTCCGTCGTCGCACAGATACGCAGTATTTT. The encoded protein is CASSELVRRRTDTQYF.

The chain couples TRBV14 to TRBJ1-1; D not resolved. The germline gives CDR1 SGHDN, CDR2 FVKESK. The CDR3 runs to 13 residues. Trimming stripped 0 bases from V and 1 base from J, with 3 bases between. The CDR3 sequence is CASSQDQNTEAFF. CDR3 DNA sequence: TGTGCCAGCAGCCAAGATCAGAACACTGAAGCTTTCTTT.

This chain joins TRBV27 and TRBJ1-2; 7 bases line up with TRBD1. Per germline, CDR1 MNHEY and CDR2 SMNVEV (reference sequence). The length of the CDR3 is 15 residues. V lost 2 bases, J lost 4 bases, and 7 bases stayed unmatched. CDR3 coding DNA: TGTGCCAGCAGTTTAGGGGGACAGTACCCCTATGGCTACACCTTC. Its translation is CASSLGGQYPYGYTF.

The chain is built from TRBV5-4 and TRBJ2-2, with TRBD2 matching over 11 bases. V lost 4 bases to trimming and J lost 7 bases; unmatched junction nucleotides: 9. The CDR3 spans 16 residues. CDR1 is SGHNT, CDR2 YYREEE, per germline (reference sequence). CDR3 sequence (DNA): TGTGCCAGCAGCCGGATAGCGGGGGGGCCCGACGGGGAGCTGTTTTTT. This gives the protein CASSRIAGGPDGELFF.

The gene calls are TRBV5-1 and TRBJ1-6, with a tentative D call TRBD1 (5 bases). This CDR3 has 14 residues. Germline V gene data show CDR1 as SGHRS and CDR2 as YFSETQ. With 4 bases removed from V and 10 bases from J, the gap between germline ends came to 15 bases. The CDR3 reads CASSLQGTESPLHF. CDR3 DNA: TGCGCCAGCAGCCTTCAGGGCACGGAGTCACCCCTCCACTTT.

Only one count was recorded for this clone. The chain is built from TRBV2 and TRBJ1-2; TRBD1 matches at 8 bases. The CDR3 is made up of 13 amino acids. Trimming at V came to 9 bases and at J to 5 bases, leaving 8 bases not matched to a gene. The germline CDR1 and CDR2 sequences are SNHLY and FYNNEI. The CDR3 DNA reads as TGTGCCAGTACCGGGACAGGATCGTATGGCTACACCTTC. Its translation is CASTGTGSYGYTF.

The V gene is TRBV6-5, the J gene TRBJ2-3; 10 bases are shared with TRBD1. Per the germline V gene, CDR1 is MNHEY and CDR2 is SVGAGI. J lost 1 base, V lost 4 bases, and 2 bases had no gene match. The CDR3 contains 15 residues. CDR3 in amino acids: CASSSGQGGTDTQYF. CDR3 DNA: TGTGCCAGCAGTTCCGGACAGGGGGGCACAGATACGCAGTATTTT.

The V and J genes are TRBV7-9 and TRBJ1-2, with 8 nucleotides matching TRBD1. Germline CDR1 SEHNR, CDR2 FQNEAQ (reference sequence). CDR3 length equals 15 residues. With 5 bases clipped from V and 3 bases from J, the junction kept 8 bases outside the gene matches. The CDR3 reads CASSPTGGSDYGYTF. CDR3 DNA: TGTGCCAGCAGCCCAACAGGGGGTTCTGACTATGGCTACACCTTC. Full variable domain (remainder filled in from reference TRBV7-9 and TRBJ1-2): DTGVSQNPRHKITKRGQNVTFRCDPISEHNRLYWYRQTLGQGPEFLTYFQNEAQLEKSRLLSDRFSAERPKGSFSTLEIQRTEQGDSAMYLCASSPTGGSDYGYTFGSGTRLTVV.

This clone was detected only once. The chain is built from TRBV7-8 and TRBJ1-5; a weak D match, TRBD1 (6 bases). The CDR3 runs to 16 residues. Germline CDR1 reads SGHVS; CDR2 reads FQNEAQ. Trimming took off 5 bases at V and 0 bases at J, with 14 bases between the two ends. The CDR3 DNA is TGTGCCAGCAGCGGGCACAGGGCCTATAGCAATCAGCCCCAGCATTTT. Its translation: CASSGHRAYSNQPQHF.

The chain couples TRBV9 to TRBJ1-1, with 8 bases fitting TRBD1. CDR3 length: 15 residues. Germline V CDR1 and CDR2: SGDLS, YYNGEE. Trimming cost V 3 bases and J 3 bases; bases outside gene matches: 7. The CDR3: CASSAAPTGDTEAFF. CDR3 DNA: TGTGCCAGCAGCGCAGCTCCGACAGGGGACACTGAAGCTTTCTTT.

V is TRBV5-6 and J is TRBJ2-7; 8 bases line up with TRBD1. Germline CDR1 SGHDT, CDR2 YYEEEE. V shed 4 bases, J shed 4 bases, and the junction held 1 base outside the gene matches. The CDR3 has 12 amino acids. CDR3 sequence reads: CASSRTGYEQYF. CDR3 coding DNA: TGTGCCAGCAGCAGGACAGGGTACGAGCAGTACTTC.

The chain couples TRBV5-1 to TRBJ2-6; the D is unclear. V dropped 7 bases and J dropped 0 bases, with 5 bases sitting between them. CDR3 size: 13 residues. CDR1 and CDR2 from the germline V gene are SGHRS and YFSETQ. The CDR3, as DNA: TGCGCCAGCGCCTACTCTGGGGCCAACGTCCTGACTTTC. It is translated as CASAYSGANVLTF.

The J gene is TRBJ2-1, the V gene TRBV14; TRBD2 aligns across 10 bases. The CDR3 length is 16 residues. The germline V gene encodes CDR1 SGHDN and CDR2 FVKESK. Losses at the gene ends were 0 bases for V and 6 bases for J; bases not matched to a gene: 5. CDR3 in DNA: TGTGCCAGCAGCCAAGAAAGGCTAGCGGGAGCCAATGAGCAGTTCTTC. Translating it yields CASSQERLAGANEQFF.

This clone was counted once. The J gene is TRBJ1-1, the V gene TRBV6-5; possible D gene TRBD1, 5 bases. Germline-derived CDR1 and CDR2 are MNHEY and SVGAGI. V was clipped by 2 bases and J by 0 bases, with 10 bases between them. This CDR3 is built from 15 residues. The CDR3 sequence is CASSYSGTVNTEAFF. CDR3 in DNA: TGTGCCAGCAGTTACAGCGGGACGGTGAACACTGAAGCTTTCTTT.

The chain carries TRBV28 and TRBJ1-1; TRBD1 matches 7 bases. The CDR3 has 12 amino acids. The V and J ends lost 6 bases and 6 bases, in that order; junction bases with no gene match: 4. The V gene's germline CDR1 is MDHEN and CDR2 SYDVKM. For the CDR3, the DNA is TGTGCCAGCAGGGAGACAGGGTCTGAAGCTTTCTTT. It translates to CASRETGSEAFF.

The chain couples TRBV18 to TRBJ1-2; no definite D call. The germline V gene encodes CDR1 KGHSH and CDR2 LQKENI. The V and J ends lost 3 bases and 5 bases respectively, with 10 bases between them. The CDR3 has 13 amino acids. The CDR3 DNA is TGTGCCAGCTCACCGAAGACAAATTATGGCTACACCTTC. It is translated as CASSPKTNYGYTF.

The chain's CDR3 is CASSFSAGAGRRGFF. The DNA for the CDR3 is TGTGCCAGCAGTTTTTCGGCGGGGGCCGGGCGAAGGGGGTTCTTC. The V and J genes are TRBV27 and TRBJ2-1, with D possibly TRBD2 on 7 matching bases. Germline V lookup: CDR1 MNHEY, CDR2 SMNVEV (reference sequence). This CDR3 has 15 amino acids. Trimming removed 3 bases at V and 15 bases at J, with 24 bases between.

This chain links TRBV7-3 with TRBJ2-2; 8 nucleotides line up with TRBD1. V lost 6 bases and J lost 3; bases outside the gene matches: 6. Per germline, CDR1 SGHTA and CDR2 FQGTGA. This CDR3 is built from 15 residues. CDR3 sequence (DNA): TGTGCCAGCAGGTCTACAGGGGGGCACACCGGGGAGCTGTTTTTT. Translated: CASRSTGGHTGELFF.

This chain connects TRBV6-5 to TRBJ2-2; 9 nucleotides align to TRBD1. The CDR3 extends over 15 amino acids. V lost 4 bases and J lost 5; bases outside the gene matches: 5. Germline CDR1 MNHEY, CDR2 SVGAGI. CDR3 in amino acids: CASSSQGQGTGELFF. The CDR3 nucleotides read TGTGCCAGCAGTTCCCAAGGACAGGGGACCGGGGAGCTGTTTTTT.

V usage is TRBV28 and J usage is TRBJ2-5; D ambiguous. Germline-derived CDR1 and CDR2 are MDHEN and SYDVKM. The CDR3 sequence is 14 residues long. Trimming shortened V by 8 bases and J by 2 bases, and 15 bases separated the two germline ends. The CDR3 region has the DNA TGTGCCAGCTCCTTACCCGGCGGTCAAGAGACCCAGTACTTC. This translates into CASSLPGGQETQYF.

The chain uses TRBV18 and TRBJ2-4; 11 bases fit TRBD1. V shed 3 bases and J 8 bases; nucleotides not matched to a gene: 3. Germline lookup yields CDR1 KGHSH and CDR2 LQKENI. The CDR3 is 14 amino acids. The CDR3 loop reads CASSPGTGGDIQYF. DNA for the CDR3: TGTGCCAGCTCACCCGGGACAGGGGGAGACATTCAGTACTTC.

The chain uses TRBV4-3 and TRBJ1-2, with D unresolved. V was trimmed by 0 bases and J by 5 bases, leaving 7 bases between them. The CDR3 runs 13 residues. Germline CDR1 LGHNA, CDR2 YSLEER. The CDR3 protein is CASSQEGGYGYTF. DNA of the CDR3: TGCGCCAGCAGCCAAGAGGGCGGGTATGGCTACACCTTC.